The entry below gives a single TCR beta chain sequence along with its context. Original handling: ImmunoSEQ output lacked quality scores and full-length reads, limiting matched filtering. Libraries were prepared by immunoSEQ multiplex PCR; TCRdb keeps only in-frame clonotypes and omits some of them. From that table come the V and J calls and clone size; the DNA was used to work out D and trimming. The top ten clones hold approximately 0.36% of a sample with 2 million to 3 million clones, 93% of them seen once. This entry belongs to a study of shared clonotypes between healthy human individuals. Study summary: A couple of women and three men aged 18 to 49 made up the donors.

The CDR3 extends over 13 amino acids. Germline lookup yields CDR1 SGHRS and CDR2 YFSETQ. V was pared by 1 base and J by 7 bases, with 10 bases between. Sequencing used naive CD4+ T cells from PBMCs. The sample's subset: CD45RA+ positively selected. This TCR was recovered from a man aged 18 to 29 in good health. Some clones in this sample may be carry-over from other donors' samples. The chain employs TRBV5-1 and TRBJ2-3; a possible D gene is TRBD1 (6 bases). The CDR3 sequence: CASSLSDRNTQYF. The DNA for the CDR3 is TGCGCCAGCAGCTTGTCGGACAGAAATACGCAGTATTTT.